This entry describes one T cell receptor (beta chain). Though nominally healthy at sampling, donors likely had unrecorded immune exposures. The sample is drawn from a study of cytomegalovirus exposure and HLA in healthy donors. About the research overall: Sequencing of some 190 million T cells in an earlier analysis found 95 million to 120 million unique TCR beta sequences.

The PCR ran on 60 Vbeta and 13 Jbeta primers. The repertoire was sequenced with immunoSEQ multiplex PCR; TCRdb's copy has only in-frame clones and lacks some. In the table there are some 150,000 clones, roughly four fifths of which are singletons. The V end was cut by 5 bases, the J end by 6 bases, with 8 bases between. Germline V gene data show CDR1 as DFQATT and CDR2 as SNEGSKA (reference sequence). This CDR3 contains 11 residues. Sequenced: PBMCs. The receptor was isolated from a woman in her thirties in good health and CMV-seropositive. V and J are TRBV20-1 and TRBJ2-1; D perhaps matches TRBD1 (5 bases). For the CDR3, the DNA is TGCAGTGCTCCCAGGGTCAATGAGCAGTTCTTC. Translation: CSAPRVNEQFF.